This record concerns one TCR beta chain sequence. What it binds is not known. Presence of unique molecular identifiers characterized the TCR beta cDNA libraries. From the PCR reads, TCRdb called clonotypes with MiXCR, one entry per CDR3 protein. The sample has 380,000 or so distinct CDR3 sequences, roughly 38% seen once. The CDR3 is 15 amino acids. This specimen belongs to a study of post-analysis software for immune sequencing data. Whole-study context: Patients had relapsing-remitting, secondary progressive or progressive-relapsing multiple sclerosis; some lacked subtype. The study, taken as a whole, reports: Clustering by F measure revealed strong co-clustering among samples prepared together in one batch. Significantly lower normalized Chao1 diversity was seen in multiple sclerosis patients than in controls. Five TRBV segments were more frequent in patients than controls; TRBV5-6, TRBV5-1 and TRBV20-1 belonged to this group.

This TCR was sampled from a girl aged 5 to 17 with multiple sclerosis. The chain recombines TRBV12-3 or TRBV12-4 with TRBJ2-5; 11 bases agree with TRBD1. TRBJ2-7 explains the end of the DNA better; the J call may be wrong. The source material was blood. CDR3 bases: TGTGCCAGCAGTTTATGGGGGACAGGGGGGAACGAGCAGTACTTC. This gives the protein CASSLWGTGGNEQYF.